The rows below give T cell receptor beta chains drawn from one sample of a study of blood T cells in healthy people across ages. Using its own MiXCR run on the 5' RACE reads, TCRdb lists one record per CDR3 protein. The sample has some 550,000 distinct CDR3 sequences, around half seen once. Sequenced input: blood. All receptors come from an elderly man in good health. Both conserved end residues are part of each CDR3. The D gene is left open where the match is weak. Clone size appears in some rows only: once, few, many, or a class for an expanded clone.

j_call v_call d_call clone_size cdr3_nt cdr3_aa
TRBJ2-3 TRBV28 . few TGTGCCAGCAGGGAGTACACAGATACGCAGTATTTT CASREYTDTQYF
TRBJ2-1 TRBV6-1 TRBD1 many TGTGCCAGCACTCGGACAGGGTTCGCCGTATCCTACAATGAGCAGTTCTTC CASTRTGFAVSYNEQFF
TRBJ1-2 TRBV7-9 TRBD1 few TGTGCCAGCAGCTTCTCCAGGGGGGATGGCTACACCTTC CASSFSRGDGYTF
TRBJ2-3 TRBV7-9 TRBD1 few TGTGCCAGCAGCTTAGGCGACAGGGGCTGGGATACGCAGTATTTT CASSLGDRGWDTQYF
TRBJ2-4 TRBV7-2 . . TGTGCCAGCAACCCGGGCAGCCGGAACATTCAGTACTTC CASNPGSRNIQYF
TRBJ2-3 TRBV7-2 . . TGTGCCAGCAGTGAACATTCCTCCTCCTTGACAGATACGCAGTATTTT CASSEHSSSLTDTQYF
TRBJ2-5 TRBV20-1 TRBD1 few TGCAGTGCTGATGGGGACAGGGGCAAGGAGACCCAGTACTTC CSADGDRGKETQYF
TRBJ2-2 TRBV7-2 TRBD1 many TGTGCCAGCAGCTTAGCGGGGACAGGATTAGGCGGGGAGCTGTTTTTT CASSLAGTGLGGELFF
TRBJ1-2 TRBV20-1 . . TGCAGTGCTAGAGGTAGCAGGGAATACGGCTACACCTTC CSARGSREYGYTF
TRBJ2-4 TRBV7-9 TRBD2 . TGTGCCAGCAGCCCGTCGGGACTACACCTCAATGAGCAGTACTTC CASSPSGLHLNEQYF
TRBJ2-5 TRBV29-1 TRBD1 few TGCAGCGCTACAGGGGTAGAGACCCAGTACTTC CSATGVETQYF
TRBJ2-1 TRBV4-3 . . TGCGCCAGCAGCCAAGAGGGTGGGGGATTAGGATATGAGCAGTTCTTC CASSQEGGGLGYEQFF
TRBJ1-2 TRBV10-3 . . TGTGCCACTGGACAAGGAACACCTAATTATGGCTACACCTTC CATGQGTPNYGYTF
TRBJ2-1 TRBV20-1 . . TGCAGTGCAACCGGGACTCCGAGCTCCTACAATGAGCAGTTCTTC CSATGTPSSYNEQFF
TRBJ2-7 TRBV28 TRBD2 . TGTGCCAGCACTACTAGCGGTCCCTACGAGCAGTACTTC CASTTSGPYEQYF
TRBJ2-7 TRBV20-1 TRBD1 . TGCAGTGCTAAACGACAGGGTACCGGGGCCGAGCAGTACTTC CSAKRQGTGAEQYF
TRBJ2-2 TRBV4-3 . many TGCGCCAGCAGCCAAGATGGACGGACCACCGGGGAGCTGTTTTTT CASSQDGRTTGELFF
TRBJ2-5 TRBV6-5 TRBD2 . TGTGCCAGCAGCACTGGACTAGCGGTCAAAGAGACCCAGTACTTC CASSTGLAVKETQYF
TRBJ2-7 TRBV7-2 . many TGTGCCAGCAGTTTACTCAGGGGTTACGAGCAGTACTTC CASSLLRGYEQYF
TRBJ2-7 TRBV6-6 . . TGTGCCAGCACCTTCGGGAGTAATGAGCAGTACTTC CASTFGSNEQYF
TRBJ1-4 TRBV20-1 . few TGCAGTGCTAGCGGGGCAGGGAGAGGTGAAAAACTGTTTTTT CSASGAGRGEKLFF
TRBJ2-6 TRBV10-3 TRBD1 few TGTGCCGTGTCAAGGGACAGGGGGCTACCTGGGGCCAACGTCCTGACTTTC CAVSRDRGLPGANVLTF
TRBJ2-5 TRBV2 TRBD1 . TGTGCCAGCGACCGGGACAGGGGAGAGACCCAGTACTTC CASDRDRGETQYF
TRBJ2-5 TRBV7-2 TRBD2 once TGTGCCAGCAGCGTTACTAGCGGGGGGGCAGGGACCCAGTACTTC CASSVTSGGAGTQYF
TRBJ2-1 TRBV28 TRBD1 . TGTGCCAGCAGCCCTCCGAGGACAGGGGGGAATGAGCAGTTCTTC CASSPPRTGGNEQFF
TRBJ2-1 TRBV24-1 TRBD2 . TGTGCCACCAGTGACCCCGCTCAGGGTAAGGCTAGCGGGAAATACAATGAGCAGTTCTTC CATSDPAQGKASGKYNEQFF
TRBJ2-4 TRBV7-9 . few TGTGCCAGCAGCTTAGTGACCAGAAACATTCAGTACTTC CASSLVTRNIQYF
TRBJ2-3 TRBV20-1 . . TGCAGTACTCGAGTACCAAGTCCAGATACGCAGTATTTT CSTRVPSPDTQYF
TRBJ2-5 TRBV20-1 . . TGCAGTGCTATCGACGGGCCCCAAGAGACCCAGTACTTC CSAIDGPQETQYF
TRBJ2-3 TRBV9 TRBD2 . TGTGCCAGCAGCAATCGGGAGGCCACAGATACGCAGTATTTT CASSNREATDTQYF
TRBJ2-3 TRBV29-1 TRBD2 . TGCAGCGTTGAGGACCCGGGAGGCCTTAGCACAGATACGCAGTATTTT CSVEDPGGLSTDTQYF